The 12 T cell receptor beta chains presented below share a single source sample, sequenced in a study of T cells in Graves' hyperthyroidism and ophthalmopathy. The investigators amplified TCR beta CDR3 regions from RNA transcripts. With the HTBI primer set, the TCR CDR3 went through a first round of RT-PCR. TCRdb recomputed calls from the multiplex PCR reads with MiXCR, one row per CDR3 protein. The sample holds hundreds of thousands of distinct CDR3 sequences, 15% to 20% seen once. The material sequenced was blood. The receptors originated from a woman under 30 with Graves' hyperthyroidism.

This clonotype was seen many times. Here the CDR3 DNA reads TGTGCCAGCAGTGAAAAATCAATCACAGATACGCAGTATTTT. Translated: CASSEKSITDTQYF. V gene TRBV2 combines with J gene TRBJ2-3, with D uncertain. Trimming stripped 2 bases from V and 2 bases from J, with 8 bases between. The V gene's germline CDR1 is SNHLY and CDR2 FYNNEI. The CDR3 is 14 amino acids.

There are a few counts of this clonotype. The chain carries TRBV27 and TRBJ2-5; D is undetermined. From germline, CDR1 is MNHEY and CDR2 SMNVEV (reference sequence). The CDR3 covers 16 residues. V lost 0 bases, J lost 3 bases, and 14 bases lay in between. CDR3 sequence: CASSLSTYGWEETQYF. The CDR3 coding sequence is TGTGCCAGCAGTTTATCCACTTACGGGTGGGAAGAGACCCAGTACTTC.

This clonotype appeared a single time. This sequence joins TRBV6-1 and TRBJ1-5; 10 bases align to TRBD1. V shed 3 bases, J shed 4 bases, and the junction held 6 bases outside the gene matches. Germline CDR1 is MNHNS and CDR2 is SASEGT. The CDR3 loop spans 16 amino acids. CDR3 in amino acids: CASSERTGGWNQPQHF. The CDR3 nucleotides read TGTGCCAGCAGTGAGCGGACAGGGGGATGGAATCAGCCCCAGCATTTT.

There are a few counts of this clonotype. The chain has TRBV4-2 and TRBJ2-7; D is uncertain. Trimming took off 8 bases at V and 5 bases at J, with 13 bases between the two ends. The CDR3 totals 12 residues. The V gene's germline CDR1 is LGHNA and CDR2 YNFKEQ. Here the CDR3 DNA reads TGTGCCAGCCTTAGCACCTACAACGAGCAGTACTTC. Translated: CASLSTYNEQYF.

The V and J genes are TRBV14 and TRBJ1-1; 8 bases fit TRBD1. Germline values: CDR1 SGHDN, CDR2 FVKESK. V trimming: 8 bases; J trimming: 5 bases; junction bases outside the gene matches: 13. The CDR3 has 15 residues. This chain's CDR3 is CASAFDLTGVTEAFF. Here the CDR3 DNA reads TGTGCCAGCGCCTTCGATTTGACAGGGGTTACTGAAGCTTTCTTT.

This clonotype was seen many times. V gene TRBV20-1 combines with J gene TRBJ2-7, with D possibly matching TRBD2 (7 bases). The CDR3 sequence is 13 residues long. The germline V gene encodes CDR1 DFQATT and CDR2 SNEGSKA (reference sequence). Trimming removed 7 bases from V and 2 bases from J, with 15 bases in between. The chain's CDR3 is CSGEGTHTYEQYF. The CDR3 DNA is TGCAGTGGGGAGGGGACACATACCTACGAGCAGTACTTC.

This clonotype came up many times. For the CDR3, the DNA is TGTGCTAGTGGTCTCCGGATCGGACAGGGCGGTTCAGCTAATGAAAAACTGTTTTTT. This translates into CASGLRIGQGGSANEKLFF. The chain uses TRBV12-5 and TRBJ1-4; 8 bases agree with TRBD1. CDR1 LGHNT and CDR2 FRNRAP come from the germline V gene. CDR3 size: 19 residues. The V segment lost 5 bases and the J segment 3 bases; nucleotides outside the gene matches: 17.

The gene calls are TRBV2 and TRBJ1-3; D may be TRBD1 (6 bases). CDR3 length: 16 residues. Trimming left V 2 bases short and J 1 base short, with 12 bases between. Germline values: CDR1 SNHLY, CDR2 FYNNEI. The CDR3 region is CASSERQGSSGNTIYF. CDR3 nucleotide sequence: TGTGCCAGCAGTGAACGTCAGGGGTCGTCTGGAAACACCATATATTTT.

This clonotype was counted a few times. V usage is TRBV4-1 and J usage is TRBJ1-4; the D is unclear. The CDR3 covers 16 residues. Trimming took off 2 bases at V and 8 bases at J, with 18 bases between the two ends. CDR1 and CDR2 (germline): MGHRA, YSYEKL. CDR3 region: CASSQLYHGGKEKLFF. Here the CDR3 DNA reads TGCGCCAGCAGCCAATTATACCACGGAGGAAAAGAAAAACTGTTTTTT.

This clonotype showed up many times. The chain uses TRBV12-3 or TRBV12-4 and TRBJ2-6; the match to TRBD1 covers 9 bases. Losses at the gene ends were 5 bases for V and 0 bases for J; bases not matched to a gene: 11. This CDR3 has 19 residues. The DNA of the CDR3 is TGTGCCAGCAGTCCCCAGGACAGGGGTAAATACTCTGGGGCCAACGTCCTGACTTTC. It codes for CASSPQDRGKYSGANVLTF.

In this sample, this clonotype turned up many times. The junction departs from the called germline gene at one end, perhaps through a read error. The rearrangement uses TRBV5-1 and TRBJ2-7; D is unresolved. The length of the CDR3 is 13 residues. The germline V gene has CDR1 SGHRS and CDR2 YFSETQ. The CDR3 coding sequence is TGTGCCAGCAGTTTGGTGGGAACCTACGAGCAGTACTTC. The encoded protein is CASSLVGTYEQYF.

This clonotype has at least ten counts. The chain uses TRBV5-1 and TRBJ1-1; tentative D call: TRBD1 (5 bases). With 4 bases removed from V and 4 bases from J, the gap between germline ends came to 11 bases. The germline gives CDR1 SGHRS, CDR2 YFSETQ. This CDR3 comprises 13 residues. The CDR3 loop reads CASSPGVGTEAFF. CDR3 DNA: TGCGCCAGCAGCCCGGGGGTGGGCACTGAAGCTTTCTTT.